The entry that follows covers one T cell receptor (beta chain) sequence. The sequencing template was cDNA reverse transcribed from extracted RNA. The protocol was immunoSEQ multiplex PCR, while the TCRdb copy is restricted to in-frame clones and leaves out a portion. The repertoire includes some 130,000 clones, 58% of them detected once, and less than 5.5% sits in the top ten. This sample is part of a study of CD8+ T cells in alopecia areata. Study context: Dosing with tofacitinib proceeded for 6 to 18 months, followed by 6 months off drug.

Collected material from alopecia areata patients comprised lesional scalp punch biopsies and peripheral blood. PBMC-derived CD4+ and CD8+ T cells were sorted. This CDR3 region has 15 residues. Germline CDR1 is SGHDT and CDR2 is YYEEEE. V was cut by 3 bases and J by 9 bases, with 16 bases left in between. The V and J genes are TRBV5-6 and TRBJ1-6; tentative D call: TRBD1 (5 bases). This sequence was found in a human donor with alopecia areata. The starting material was CD4+ T cells sorted from blood, obtained at week 0. The CDR3 region has the DNA TGTGCCAGCAGCTACTCGGGACTGTTGCCTTCACCCCTCCACTTT. Translated, it gives CASSYSGLLPSPLHF. Full variable domain (missing parts from reference TRBV5-6 and TRBJ1-6): DAGVTQSPTHLIKTRGQQVTLRCSPKSGHDTVSWYQQALGQGPQFIFQYYEEEERQRGNFPDRFSGHQFPNYSSELNVNALLLGDSALYLCASSYSGLLPSPLHFGNGTRLTVT.